The next 21 T cell receptor beta chains were all read from a single sample in a study of control samples from healthy donors and cancer patients. Libraries were prepared by immunoSEQ multiplex PCR; TCRdb keeps only in-frame clonotypes and omits some of them. The sample shows roughly 52,000 clones, 85% to 95% of them seen only once. Sequencing was performed on blood. The source is a man aged 25 to 45 in good health.

The V gene is TRBV5-4, the J gene TRBJ2-1, with a weak D call TRBD2 (6 bases). The germline gives CDR1 SGHNT, CDR2 YYREEE (reference sequence). Trimming removed 3 bases from V and 6 bases from J, with 13 bases in between. The CDR3 extends over 14 amino acids. The CDR3 sequence: CASSSTYSGNEQFF. In nucleotides, the CDR3 is TGTGCCAGCAGCTCCACTTATAGCGGCAATGAGCAGTTCTTC.

The rearrangement links TRBV16 to TRBJ1-2, with 7 nucleotides matching TRBD1. V lost 2 bases, J lost 2 bases, and 5 bases stayed unmatched. This CDR3 comprises 15 residues. Germline V gene data show CDR1 as KGHSY and CDR2 as FQNENV. For the CDR3, the DNA is TGTGCCAGCAGCCAAAGGGCCAGGGGGAACTATGGCTACACCTTC. Its translation is CASSQRARGNYGYTF.

With respect to this clone: This CDR3 is also generated by other DNA sequences in the sample. The chain employs TRBV19 and TRBJ2-1, with D unresolved. Germline V CDR1 and CDR2: LNHDA, SQIVND (reference sequence). The CDR3 extends over 14 amino acids. V shed 1 base and J shed 3 bases, with 7 bases lying between them. The CDR3 nucleotides read TGTGCCAGTAGTATAGGAGGCGACTACAATGAGCAGTTCTTC. It specifies CASSIGGDYNEQFF.

This clone was picked up one time. The chain carries TRBV5-1 and TRBJ2-3, with TRBD2 matching over 13 bases. Trimming took 4 bases from V and 2 from J; bases not matched to a gene: 13. CDR1 is SGHRS and CDR2 is YFSETQ in the germline V gene. The CDR3 has 19 residues. CDR3 DNA sequence: TGCGCCAGCAGCCTCCCGAGCGCCGGGACTAGCGGGGTCACAGATACGCAGTATTTT. Translating it yields CASSLPSAGTSGVTDTQYF.

The chain joins TRBV5-4 to TRBJ1-2, with 9 bases matching TRBD1. Germline loops: CDR1 SGHNT, CDR2 YYREEE (reference sequence). CDR3 size: 13 residues. The V gene end was trimmed by 4 bases and the J gene end by 8 bases; junction bases not matched to a gene: 6. The CDR3 DNA reads as TGTGCCAGCAGCATCGGGACAGGGAGAGGCTACACCTTC. This codes for CASSIGTGRGYTF.

The V call is TRBV3-1 (or the pseudogene TRBV3-2), the J call TRBJ2-2; D ambiguous. Trimming shortened V by 3 bases and J by 0 bases, and 8 bases separated the two germline ends. Germline V gene data show CDR1 as LGHDT and CDR2 as YNNKEL (reference sequence). CDR3 length equals 15 residues. This CDR3 is CASSHTSANTGELFF. CDR3 in DNA: TGTGCCAGCAGCCATACCAGCGCGAACACCGGGGAGCTGTTTTTT.

This chain uses TRBV7-3 with TRBJ1-1; 9 bases line up with TRBD1. There are 16 residues in the CDR3. Germline lookup yields CDR1 SGHTA and CDR2 FQGTGA. Trimming cost V 3 bases and J 5 bases; bases outside gene matches: 10. CDR3 coding DNA: TGTGCCAGCAGCTTGACAGGGGGTGAAGCTAGGACTGAAGCTTTCTTT. Encoded protein: CASSLTGGEARTEAFF.

The J gene is TRBJ2-3, the V gene TRBV2; TRBD2 might be the D (6 bases). The V gene lost 6 bases and the J gene lost 0 bases, with 13 bases spanning the gap. CDR1 is SNHLY and CDR2 is FYNNEI in the germline V gene. This CDR3 contains 15 residues. The CDR3 region has the DNA TGTGCCAGCAGCTCCCCCGGGACTAGCACAGATACGCAGTATTTT. Amino acid sequence: CASSSPGTSTDTQYF.

The chain joins TRBV21-1 to TRBJ2-1. TRBV21-1 is classified as a pseudogene. This CDR3 spans 12 amino acids. CDR3: CASSKGYNEQFF. CDR3 bases: TGTGCCAGCAGCAAAGGCTACAATGAGCAGTTCTTC.

The chain recombines TRBV7-9 with TRBJ2-5, with D unresolved. The CDR3 has 15 residues. Per germline, CDR1 SEHNR and CDR2 FQNEAQ (reference sequence). V was clipped by 1 base and J by 1 base, with 10 bases between them. For the CDR3, the DNA is TGTGCCAGCAGCTTAGGGGTAGTTAGCCAAGAGACCCAGTACTTC. Encoded protein: CASSLGVVSQETQYF.

This rearrangement joins TRBV27 to TRBJ2-7; D is uncertain. The length of the CDR3 is 14 residues. Germline V gives CDR1 MNHEY, CDR2 SMNVEV (reference sequence). Trimming pared 5 bases from V and 0 bases from J, leaving 11 bases between. CDR3 region: CASSPSGSSYEQYF. DNA for the CDR3: TGTGCCAGCAGTCCTAGTGGTAGCTCCTACGAGCAGTACTTC.

The gene calls are TRBV29-1 and TRBJ1-2; no firm D call. Germline V CDR1 and CDR2: SQVTM, ANQGSEA. This CDR3 comprises 13 residues. V was shortened by 4 bases and J by 7 bases, with 16 bases between the two germline ends. This chain's CDR3 is CSVVYGLGSGYTF. CDR3 coding DNA: TGCAGCGTTGTGTACGGCCTGGGTAGTGGCTACACCTTC.

This chain uses TRBV27 with TRBJ2-5, with D uncertain. The CDR3 contains 14 residues. Germline V CDR1 and CDR2: MNHEY, SMNVEV (reference sequence). Between the trimmed V and J ends, which lost 8 bases and 5 bases, there was a span of 18 bases. CDR3 nucleotide sequence: TGTGCCAGCTGTGACCAGAGCCAGAGGGAGACCCAGTACTTC. Its translation is CASCDQSQRETQYF.

V is TRBV21-1 and J is TRBJ2-5; the table's TRBD2 call for D was not verified on the DNA. TRBV21-1 is flagged as a pseudogene. The CDR3 consists of 15 residues. The CDR3 loop is CASSKESGSSETQYF. The CDR3 bases are TGTGCCAGCAGCAAAGAGTCCGGGTCATCGGAGACCCAGTACTTC.

The chain has TRBV20-1 and TRBJ2-6; tentatively, D is TRBD2 (7 bases). V lost 3 bases to trimming and J lost 5 bases, with 17 bases between them. Germline V gene sequence: CDR1 DFQATT, CDR2 SNEGSKA (reference sequence). The CDR3 length is 16 residues. The CDR3 nucleotides read TGCAGTGCTAGTAGTACAGGGAGGGTAAGGGCCAACGTCCTGACTTTC. It encodes CSASSTGRVRANVLTF.

The rearrangement joins TRBV24-1 to TRBJ1-4, with D possibly being TRBD1 (6 bases). Trimming stripped 5 bases from V and 6 bases from J, with 21 bases between. Germline V gene sequence: CDR1 KGHDR, CDR2 SFDVKD. The CDR3 is 17 residues long. CDR3 nucleotides: TGTGCCACCAGTGGTTTCCAGGGACAAGTCTCTTATGAAAAACTGTTTTTT. It codes for CATSGFQGQVSYEKLFF.

This chain connects TRBV7-3 to TRBJ1-1; D is unresolved. Trimming took 3 bases from V and 5 from J, leaving 10 bases between them. The CDR3 covers 13 residues. Germline V lookup: CDR1 SGHTA, CDR2 FQGTGA. The CDR3 region is CASSFKRETEAFF. The CDR3 coding sequence is TGTGCCAGCAGCTTTAAGAGGGAAACTGAAGCTTTCTTT.

The chain carries TRBV4-3 and TRBJ2-1; 8 nucleotides match TRBD2. V was clipped by 0 bases and J by 8 bases; unmatched bases: 9. CDR3 size: 16 residues. Germline CDR1 is LGHNA and CDR2 is YSLEER. Here the CDR3 DNA reads TGCGCCAGCAGCCAAGAGCAAGGGACTAGGATGTATGAGCAGTTCTTC. Translation: CASSQEQGTRMYEQFF.

V gene TRBV15 combines with J gene TRBJ2-5; unclear D gene. Trimming pared 0 bases from V and 5 bases from J, leaving 13 bases between. Germline V CDR1 and CDR2: LNHNV, YYDKDF (reference sequence). The CDR3 runs 15 residues. CDR3 sequence: CATSRDTPFRETQYF. The CDR3 nucleotides read TGTGCCACCAGCAGAGATACCCCGTTCCGGGAGACCCAGTACTTC.

The chain couples TRBV18 to TRBJ1-1, with D possibly matching TRBD1 (6 bases). The germline gives CDR1 KGHSH, CDR2 LQKENI. V lost 6 bases and J lost 6, with 20 bases in between. This CDR3 is 15 amino acids long. CDR3: CASSPQGRGGPEAFF. The DNA of the CDR3 is TGTGCCAGCTCCCCCCAGGGGCGCGGGGGCCCTGAAGCTTTCTTT.

V usage is TRBV10-2 and J usage is TRBJ2-1; D is undetermined. V was trimmed by 3 bases and J by 6 bases, leaving 12 bases between them. This CDR3 contains 14 residues. Germline V CDR1 and CDR2: WSHSY, SAAADI. The CDR3 DNA reads TGCGCCAGCAGTGATCAGGTCCTCACCAATGAGCAGTTCTTC. Protein product: CASSDQVLTNEQFF.